Shown below are 9 T cell receptor beta chains from a single sample sequenced in a study of T cell repertoires in cytomegalovirus infection. Each CDR3 protein is one row after TCRdb ran MiXCR on the reads. The data contain approximately 630,000 distinct CDR3 sequences, approximately 25% of them seen just once; the ten biggest clones take up roughly 8%. Sequencing input: CD8+ T cells from PBMCs. Source of these receptors: a human donor in good health (CMV status not recorded). Some clones in this sample may be carry-over from other donors' samples.

CDR3 in amino acids: CASSYRGGRDEQYV. The CDR3 DNA is TGTGCCAGCAGTTACAGGGGGGGAAGAGACGAGCAGTACGTC. The chain has TRBV6-2 or TRBV6-3 and TRBJ2-7; possible D gene TRBD2, 7 bases. Germline loops: CDR1 MNHEY, CDR2 SVGEGT. Trimming removed 2 bases at V and 5 bases at J, with 13 bases between. This CDR3 is 14 amino acids long.

Many counts were recorded for this clonotype. The V gene is TRBV7-6, the J gene TRBJ2-7, with D perhaps matching TRBD1 (6 bases). CDR1 and CDR2 from the germline V gene are SGHVS and FNYEAQ. Deletions cut 4 bases from V and 2 bases from J, with 15 bases between. This CDR3 has 15 residues. The CDR3 protein is CASSSTTGTTYEQYF. The CDR3 nucleotides are TGTGCCAGCAGCTCGACGACAGGAACCACCTACGAGCAGTACTTC.

A few counts support this clonotype. The CDR3 sequence is CASSLGDIYGYTF. CDR3 DNA: TGTGCCAGCAGCTTAGGAGATATCTATGGCTACACCTTC. This rearrangement joins TRBV7-9 to TRBJ1-2; D ambiguous. V was trimmed by 1 base and J by 4 bases, leaving 7 bases between them. Germline CDR1 reads SEHNR; CDR2 reads FQNEAQ (reference sequence). CDR3 length equals 13 residues.

This clonotype appeared many times. The genes are TRBV29-1 and TRBJ1-1; no definite D call. CDR3 length: 13 amino acids. The V end lost 1 base, the J end lost 0 bases, and 6 bases lay between the germline ends. From germline, CDR1 is SQVTM and CDR2 ANQGSEA. Written as DNA, the CDR3 is TGCAGCGTTGAAGTAGGAATGAACACTGAAGCTTTCTTT. It is translated as CSVEVGMNTEAFF.

The sample holds a few counts of this clonotype. This sequence joins TRBV28 and TRBJ1-3; the D is unclear. Germline V lookup: CDR1 MDHEN, CDR2 SYDVKM. The V end lost 6 bases, the J end lost 3 bases, and 9 bases lay between the germline ends. This CDR3 is 13 amino acids long. The CDR3 nucleotides read TGTGCCAGCAGCCTCGACGGTGGAAACACCATATATTTT. This sequence encodes CASSLDGGNTIYF.

This clonotype showed up many times. V gene TRBV27 combines with J gene TRBJ2-7; 12 bases map to TRBD1. This CDR3 has 14 residues. CDR1 MNHEY and CDR2 SMNVEV come from the germline V gene (reference sequence). V was pared by 6 bases and J by 5 bases, with 5 bases of the junction left unmatched. CDR3 bases: TGTGCCAGCAGCCCGGGACAGGGGGCCCACGAGCAGTACGTC. Protein product: CASSPGQGAHEQYV.

In the case of this clonotype: The junction differs from germline at one of its ends, possibly a read error. The rearrangement links TRBV7-4 to TRBJ2-7, with TRBD1 matching over 9 bases. The CDR3 has 15 amino acids. Germline CDR1 SGHVT, CDR2 SQSDAQ. The CDR3 DNA is TGTGTCAGCAGCTTCAGGACAGGGGCTACCTACGAGCAGTACTTC. Its protein is CVSSFRTGATYEQYF.

V and J are TRBV12-3 or TRBV12-4 and TRBJ2-1, with 11 bases identical to TRBD1. The CDR3 runs to 15 residues. V was pared by 3 bases and J by 6 bases, with 4 bases of the junction left unmatched. CDR3: CASSFGTGGPNEQFF. In nucleotides, the CDR3 is TGTGCCAGCAGTTTTGGGACAGGGGGTCCCAATGAGCAGTTCTTC.

The chain carries TRBV28 and TRBJ2-1; 9 bases agree with TRBD2. CDR1 is MDHEN, CDR2 SYDVKM, per germline. The CDR3 runs to 14 residues. Trimming took 5 bases from V and 9 from J; bases not matched to a gene: 8. The CDR3 loop is CASSPSSGVGEQFF. The CDR3 DNA follows: TGTGCCAGCAGTCCTTCTAGCGGGGTCGGTGAGCAGTTCTTC.